This T cell receptor beta chain comes out of a study of shared clonotypes between healthy human individuals. Donors included only healthy HIV-negative adults lacking recent acute infections or vaccinations. Splitting of CD4+ cells produced CD45RA+ naive and CD45RA-negative memory subsets. Findings and limits, study-wide: Non-shared clonotypes were found to have lower generation probabilities than the clonotypes that were shared by all four of the sorted-subset donors. Rarefaction gave evidence that sorted-subset sequencing remained incomplete despite large depth.

The length of the CDR3 is 11 residues. V lost 0 bases, J lost 13 bases, and 1 base stayed unmatched. CDR1 and CDR2 from the germline V gene are SGHDT and YYEEEE. In regard to this clone: Its antigen is as yet unknown.

Assay: immunoSEQ multiplex PCR; the TCRdb copy retains only in-frame clones and omits some. The top ten clones hold 1.4% of a sample with about 1 million clones, about 75% of them seen once. This chain joins TRBV5-6 and TRBJ2-1; TRBD1 aligns across 7 bases. Sequenced sample: memory CD4+ T cells sorted from blood. The subset: CD45RA-negative fraction. The sequence derives from a man younger than 35 in good health. As DNA, the CDR3 is TGTGCCAGCAGCTTGGAAGGGGGCCAGTTCTTC. Amino acids: CASSLEGGQFF.